These 17 T cell receptor beta chains were all obtained from the same sample, sequenced in a study of blood T cell repertoires in COVID-19. Libraries were prepared by immunoSEQ multiplex PCR; TCRdb keeps only in-frame clonotypes and omits some of them. Of fewer than 500,000 clones listed, around 91% are singletons. Sequenced input: PBMCs or T cells enriched from blood (not recorded which). The receptor source for this set is a man between 25 and 39 years old who had recovered from COVID-19.

This rearrangement joins TRBV4-1 to TRBJ1-5; no clear D gene. The CDR3 totals 17 residues. Germline V gives CDR1 MGHRA, CDR2 YSYEKL. V lost 0 bases and J 1 base, leaving 13 bases between the germline ends. In DNA, the CDR3 is TGCGCCAGCAGCCAAGACTCTGGGAGCTTGAGCAATCAGCCCCAGCATTTT. It is translated as CASSQDSGSLSNQPQHF.

This chain links TRBV10-2 with TRBJ2-5; 9 bases align to TRBD1. The CDR3 runs 14 residues. CDR1 WSHSY and CDR2 SAAADI come from the germline V gene. V shed 6 bases and J 5 bases; nucleotides not matched to a gene: 7. CDR3 residues: CASSRDRVSETQYF. The CDR3 DNA follows: TGCGCCAGCAGCCGGGACAGGGTCTCGGAGACCCAGTACTTC.

The sample holds one count of this clone. This rearrangement joins TRBV28 to TRBJ2-1; D gene unclear. This CDR3 has 13 amino acids. CDR1 and CDR2 (germline): MDHEN, SYDVKM. V lost 6 bases to trimming and J lost 4 bases, with 10 bases between them. Here the CDR3 DNA reads TGTGCCAGCAGCCCACTTGAATACAATGAGCAGTTCTTC. It encodes CASSPLEYNEQFF.

The chain employs TRBV7-2 and TRBJ1-4; no clear D. Germline values: CDR1 SGHTA, CDR2 FQGNSA. Trimming left V 1 base short and J 6 bases short, with 12 bases between. This CDR3 spans 15 amino acids. The CDR3 loop is CASSLGSVAYEKLFF. DNA of the CDR3: TGTGCCAGCAGCTTAGGGAGTGTTGCATATGAAAAACTGTTTTTT.

This chain links TRBV11-2 with TRBJ2-1; 8 bases map to TRBD1. The germline V gene encodes CDR1 SGHAT and CDR2 FQNNGV. Trimming took 1 base from V and 16 from J; bases not matched to a gene: 6. The CDR3 length is 12 residues. The CDR3: CASSLVTGAPFF. The CDR3, as DNA: TGTGCCAGCAGCTTAGTGACAGGGGCCCCCTTCTTC.

The sample holds a few counts of this clone. The chain is built from TRBV28 and TRBJ1-4, with D perhaps TRBD1 (5 bases). V was trimmed by 6 bases and J by 4 bases, leaving 12 bases between them. The CDR3 consists of 14 residues. Germline CDR1 and CDR2: MDHEN and SYDVKM. The CDR3 nucleotides are TGTGCCAGCAGCGACCAGGGTTTTAATGAAAAACTGTTTTTT. This encodes CASSDQGFNEKLFF.

Only one count was recorded for this clone. The rearrangement joins TRBV5-1 to TRBJ2-7; 9 bases match TRBD2. The CDR3 spans 15 residues. Germline CDR1 SGHRS, CDR2 YFSETQ. The V segment lost 3 bases and the J segment 2 bases; nucleotides outside the gene matches: 6. As DNA, the CDR3 is TGCGCCAGCAGCTCGACTAGCGGCCAACCCTACGAGCAGTACTTC. Translation: CASSSTSGQPYEQYF.

This clone has a single count. This chain uses TRBV7-9 with TRBJ1-2; 7 nucleotides agree with TRBD1. The CDR3 is 15 amino acids. The trim removed 5 bases at V and 3 bases at J, leaving 9 bases unmatched. Germline CDR1 is SEHNR and CDR2 is FQNEAQ (reference sequence). The DNA of the CDR3 is TGTGCCAGCAGCCCAGGGGACAGTACGCACTATGGCTACACCTTC. It yields the protein CASSPGDSTHYGYTF.

This clone was counted once. The CDR3 loop is CASSLANGGRAGETQYF. CDR3 DNA: TGCGCCAGCAGCTTGGCAAATGGCGGGAGGGCCGGTGAGACCCAGTACTTC. This chain links TRBV5-1 with TRBJ2-5, with 9 bases matching TRBD2. After removal of 0 bases from V and 5 bases from J, the junction contained 11 bases not matched to a gene. CDR1 is SGHRS, CDR2 YFSETQ, per germline. The length of the CDR3 is 17 residues.

The gene calls are TRBV7-2 and TRBJ2-7, with 9 bases fitting TRBD2. The CDR3 loop spans 16 amino acids. Germline V gene lookup returns CDR1 SGHTA and CDR2 FQGNSA. V shed 3 bases and J 6 bases; nucleotides not matched to a gene: 12. The CDR3 sequence is CASSLVRSSGIGEQYF. CDR3 coding DNA: TGTGCCAGCAGCTTGGTTCGGTCTAGCGGGATCGGCGAGCAGTACTTC.

This chain links TRBV4-1 with TRBJ2-1; D is unclear. The CDR3 covers 13 residues. Germline lookup yields CDR1 MGHRA and CDR2 YSYEKL. Trimming left V 3 bases short and J 8 bases short, with 11 bases between. The CDR3 loop is CASSHPDTDEQFF. The CDR3 bases are TGCGCCAGCAGCCATCCCGACACGGATGAGCAGTTCTTC.

The CDR3 bases are TGTGCCAGCAGCTTAGTTGCTCTGGCGGAAAAACCCTACGAGCAGTACTTC. It translates to CASSLVALAEKPYEQYF. The chain links TRBV7-6 to TRBJ2-7; D uncertain. Germline values: CDR1 SGHVS, CDR2 FNYEAQ. The CDR3 covers 17 residues. Trimming left V 1 base short and J 2 bases short, with 18 bases between.

The chain couples TRBV3-1 (or the pseudogene TRBV3-2) to TRBJ2-2; D perhaps matches TRBD2 (5 bases). The V gene lost 4 bases and the J gene lost 9 bases, with 12 bases spanning the gap. Germline V lookup: CDR1 LGHDT, CDR2 YNNKEL (reference sequence). The CDR3 runs to 13 residues. The CDR3 DNA follows: TGTGCCAGCAGCCCGAGGGTATTCAGGGAGCTGTTTTTT. This translates into CASSPRVFRELFF.

The chain is built from TRBV18 and TRBJ2-2; 8 bases are a match to TRBD2. V lost 4 bases and J lost 4; bases outside the gene matches: 2. The length of the CDR3 is 14 residues. Germline CDR1 reads KGHSH; CDR2 reads LQKENI. The CDR3 nucleotides are TGTGCCAGCTCACGCCTAGCGGGCACCGGGGAGCTGTTTTTT. This gives the protein CASSRLAGTGELFF. Using reference TRBV18 and TRBJ2-2 for the parts outside the CDR3, the full variable domain is NAGVMQNPRHLVRRRGQEARLRCSPMKGHSHVYWYRQLPEEGLKFMVYLQKENIIDESGMPKERFSAEFPKEGPSILRIQQVVRGDSAAYFCASSRLAGTGELFFGEGSRLTVL.

This clone was found once. The J gene is TRBJ1-5, the V gene TRBV30; 8 nucleotides align to TRBD1. CDR1 and CDR2 (germline): GTSNPN, SVGIG (reference sequence). V gave up 3 bases and J gave up 0 bases; unmatched junction bases: 13. The CDR3 length is 18 residues. The CDR3 sequence is CAWRLGQGAIGSNQPQHF. The CDR3 DNA reads as TGTGCCTGGAGGCTCGGACAGGGTGCTATTGGTAGCAATCAGCCCCAGCATTTT.

The genes are TRBV19 and TRBJ2-7; 10 nucleotides agree with TRBD1. The ends lost 5 bases at V and 1 base at J; junction bases unmatched: 8. Germline V lookup: CDR1 LNHDA, CDR2 SQIVND (reference sequence). This CDR3 is 16 amino acids long. The CDR3 nucleotides read TGTGCCAGTAGTTCACAGACAGGGGGCCTTTCCTACGAGCAGTACTTC. Residues: CASSSQTGGLSYEQYF.

The rearrangement links TRBV5-1 to TRBJ1-4; D may be TRBD1 (6 bases). Trimming pared 4 bases from V and 0 bases from J, leaving 13 bases between. This CDR3 comprises 16 residues. Germline-derived CDR1 and CDR2 are SGHRS and YFSETQ. CDR3 coding DNA: TGCGCCAGCAGCCCCGGGACATCGGCAACTAATGAAAAACTGTTTTTT. Its protein product is CASSPGTSATNEKLFF.